The entry below describes one T cell receptor (beta chain). Antigen specificity is unknown. A second PCR, run for roughly 7 to 11 cycles, used a sample-barcoded 5' primer plus a J-beta primer mix. TCRdb re-called the 5' RACE reads with MiXCR, one entry per CDR3 protein. The table has over 1,500,000 distinct CDR3 sequences, about 50% seen once. This sample stems from a study of blood T cells in healthy people across ages. Study-level points and caveats: It was not possible, with unsorted PBMCs, to conclusively compare naive and antigen-experienced cells. Higher diversity and more naive CD4+ cells were features of long-lived donors, compared to aged donors. TCR beta diversity per million T cells fell roughly linearly with age.

The germline V gene has CDR1 LGHDT and CDR2 YNNKEL (reference sequence). Trimming stripped 4 bases from V and 6 bases from J, with 18 bases between. CDR3 length: 15 amino acids. The V and J genes are TRBV3-1 and TRBJ2-5; D is possibly TRBD1 (6 bases). The sample was blood. This receptor was identified in a woman aged 40 to 49 in good health. Here the CDR3 reads CASSRNTGSEKTQYF. CDR3 DNA: TGTGCCAGCAGCCGCAACACAGGGTCCGAGAAGACCCAGTACTTC.